The sequence of this T cell receptor (beta chain) was determined in a study of T cell responses to AZD1222 COVID-19 vaccine. Here immunoSEQ multiplex PCR was the method, and the copy in TCRdb shows in-frame clones only, minus some. The sample includes nearly 95,000 clones, nearly 90% of them seen just once. This CDR3 has 19 residues. V shed 0 bases, J shed 1 base, and the junction held 9 bases outside the gene matches. Per the germline V gene, CDR1 is MNHEY and CDR2 is SVGEGT. Whole-study results and caveats: Spike-specific TCR breadth and depth went up after people got two AZD1222 doses.

This clone was seen a single time. The target antigen is unknown. The chain joins TRBV6-2 or TRBV6-3 to TRBJ1-1; 12 nucleotides agree with TRBD1. This specimen consisted of peripheral blood, obtained on day 0 of AZD1222 vaccination. The source of this sequence is an adult in good health. The CDR3 loop is CASSYSTRDRGLSNTEAFF. The CDR3 DNA reads as TGTGCCAGCAGTTACTCGACCCGGGACAGGGGGCTTTCGAACACTGAAGCTTTCTTT.